This passage covers 2 T cell receptor beta chains from one sample sequenced in a study of PD-L1 blockade in urothelial cancer (dated by TCRdb to 2015 to 2018). The library was built by means of the immunoSEQ multiplex PCR assay. Sourced from immuneACCESS, this table was stored by TCRdb with only in-frame sequences that have V and J called. A share of the clones is absent; for the studies checked, an unresolved V gene accounts for under half, and the remainder has no known explanation. The sample table records 72,000 or so clones; around 85% of these occur just once. The ten largest clones add up to more than 12% of the sample. The time point label on this specimen signifies: pretreatment peripheral blood. The sample in question was PBMCs, obtained around atezolizumab (anti-PD-L1) treatment. The receptors here all came from a man in his sixties with urothelial cancer.

The CDR3 DNA follows: TGTGCCAGCAGTTGGCAGAATGAGCAGTTCTTC. Protein: CASSWQNEQFF. The rearrangement joins TRBV2 to TRBJ2-1; D remains unclear. The CDR3 has 11 amino acids. In germline, CDR1 is SNHLY, CDR2 FYNNEI. V gave up 5 bases and J gave up 7 bases, with 6 bases separating them.

The chain carries TRBV4-3 and TRBJ2-7; 11 bases fit TRBD1. This CDR3 comprises 16 residues. The germline CDR1 and CDR2 sequences are LGHNA and YSLEER. With V trimmed by 2 bases and J by 3 bases, 6 bases remained unmatched. The chain's CDR3 is CASSQNRGTGGYEQYF. CDR3 sequence (DNA): TGCGCCAGCAGCCAAAACCGGGGGACAGGGGGCTACGAGCAGTACTTC.